This T cell receptor (beta chain) was observed in a study of T cells in Graves' hyperthyroidism and ophthalmopathy. Study observations and caveats: The model foresaw ophthalmopathy a median 6.5 months prior to onset. Among thyroid clonotypes expanded above 0.001, most also appeared in blood.

This clonotype has ten or more counts. The antigen remains undetermined. The V end lost 5 bases, the J end lost 1 base, and 14 bases lay between the germline ends. CDR3 length: 15 amino acids. Regions amplified from RNA transcripts were the TCR beta CDR3 regions. HTBI primers drove first-round RT-PCR of the TCR CDR3. TCRdb re-analysed the multiplex PCR reads in MiXCR, keeping a single row per CDR3 protein. Of roughly 500,000 distinct CDR3 sequences in the sample, 40% to 50% were seen once. Uncontrolled infection, other autoimmune disease, pregnancy or lactation led to exclusion. Diagnoses were established using clinical symptoms, serum thyroxine and TRAb, thyroid ultrasound and orbital computed tomography.

Material for sequencing was peripheral blood or thyroid tissue (not recorded which). This chain uses TRBV12-3 or TRBV12-4 with TRBJ1-1; D might be TRBD1 (6 bases). The receptor was derived from an adult woman with Graves' disease, either hyperthyroidism or ophthalmopathy (not recorded which). The CDR3 bases are TGTGCCAGCAGTAAGGGGGGACTCCAGAACACTGAAGCTTTCTTT. This translates into CASSKGGLQNTEAFF.